The next 9 T cell receptor beta chains were all read from a single sample in a study of T cell responses to AZD1222 COVID-19 vaccine. Repertoires were generated with immunoSEQ multiplex PCR, while TCRdb's copy carries only in-frame clones and drops some. The sample yields 85,000 to 95,000 clones, 90% seen once. Sequenced here: peripheral blood, sampled on day 0 of AZD1222 vaccination. The receptors come from an adult in good health.

This chain joins TRBV7-8 and TRBJ2-7; TRBD2 matches 15 bases. The germline gives CDR1 SGHVS, CDR2 FQNEAQ. CDR3 length equals 16 residues. Germline trimming cut 4 bases from V and 5 bases from J; bases unmatched to any gene: 6. The chain's CDR3 is CASSYGTSGGLDEQYF. The CDR3, as DNA: TGTGCCAGCAGCTACGGGACTAGCGGGGGGTTAGACGAGCAGTACTTC.

The chain carries TRBV7-3 and TRBJ2-5; 11 bases map to TRBD1. Germline assignment: CDR1 SGHTA and CDR2 FQGTGA. V was clipped by 5 bases and J by 4 bases; unmatched bases: 3. The CDR3 is 14 amino acids. The CDR3 DNA is TGTGCCAGCAGCCGGGGGACAGGGGGAGAGACCCAGTACTTC. The encoded protein is CASSRGTGGETQYF.

CDR3 loop: CASSKDSYEQYF. The CDR3 nucleotides are TGTGCCAGCAGCAAGGACTCCTACGAGCAGTACTTC. J is TRBJ2-7 and V is TRBV7-9; D gene uncertain. V dropped 5 bases and J dropped 0 bases, with 5 bases sitting between them. The germline gives CDR1 SEHNR, CDR2 FQNEAQ (reference sequence). This CDR3 comprises 12 residues.

This chain connects TRBV28 to TRBJ1-2; the match to TRBD1 covers 7 bases. The CDR3 length is 15 residues. Germline V gives CDR1 MDHEN, CDR2 SYDVKM. The J segment lost 7 bases and the V segment lost 5 bases, leaving 13 bases of the junction unmatched. CDR3 in DNA: TGTGCCAGCAGTACCCCTTCGACAGGGAAGGGTGGCTACACCTTC. Its translation is CASSTPSTGKGGYTF.

This clone was detected a few times. J is TRBJ1-1 and V is TRBV18; TRBD1 might be the D (5 bases). The length of the CDR3 is 16 residues. V was clipped by 1 base and J by 5 bases, with 17 bases between them. Germline loops: CDR1 KGHSH, CDR2 LQKENI. The DNA of the CDR3 is TGTGCCAGCTCACCACAGGCAGACGGGGGAAATACTGAAGCTTTCTTT. Amino acid sequence: CASSPQADGGNTEAFF.

Comment on this clone: Other DNA sequences from this sample encode an identical CDR3 as well. The rearrangement joins TRBV12-3 or TRBV12-4 to TRBJ1-5; D uncertain. The CDR3 has 12 residues. The V and J ends lost 2 bases and 7 bases respectively, with 6 bases between them. The CDR3 spells CASSLLGQPQHF. CDR3 coding DNA: TGTGCCAGCAGTTTATTAGGCCAGCCCCAGCATTTT.

This clone showed up just a few times. The J gene is TRBJ1-2, the V gene TRBV5-1; D gene ambiguous. Germline V gene lookup returns CDR1 SGHRS and CDR2 YFSETQ. Trimming shortened V by 4 bases and J by 3 bases, and 13 bases separated the two germline ends. This CDR3 contains 14 residues. CDR3 region: CASSPELSYYGYTF. The CDR3 DNA sequence: TGCGCCAGCAGCCCCGAACTCAGTTACTATGGCTACACCTTC.

The CDR3 DNA reads TGTGCCAGCAGCCAACCCCAGGGGGTCGACACCGGGGAGCTGTTTTTT. This translates into CASSQPQGVDTGELFF. The rearrangement uses TRBV7-9 and TRBJ2-2; TRBD1 matches 7 bases. V lost 5 bases to trimming and J lost 3 bases; unmatched junction nucleotides: 9. The length of the CDR3 is 16 residues. Germline V gives CDR1 SEHNR, CDR2 FQNEAQ (reference sequence).

This sequence joins TRBV6-2 or TRBV6-3 and TRBJ2-1; unclear D gene. The CDR3 totals 12 residues. V dropped 5 bases and J dropped 15 bases, with 17 bases sitting between them. Looked up from germline, CDR1 is MNHEY and CDR2 is SVGEGT. The CDR3, as DNA: TGTGCCAGCAGTCTCCCCCTCCAGGATCGGTTCTTC. This sequence encodes CASSLPLQDRFF.